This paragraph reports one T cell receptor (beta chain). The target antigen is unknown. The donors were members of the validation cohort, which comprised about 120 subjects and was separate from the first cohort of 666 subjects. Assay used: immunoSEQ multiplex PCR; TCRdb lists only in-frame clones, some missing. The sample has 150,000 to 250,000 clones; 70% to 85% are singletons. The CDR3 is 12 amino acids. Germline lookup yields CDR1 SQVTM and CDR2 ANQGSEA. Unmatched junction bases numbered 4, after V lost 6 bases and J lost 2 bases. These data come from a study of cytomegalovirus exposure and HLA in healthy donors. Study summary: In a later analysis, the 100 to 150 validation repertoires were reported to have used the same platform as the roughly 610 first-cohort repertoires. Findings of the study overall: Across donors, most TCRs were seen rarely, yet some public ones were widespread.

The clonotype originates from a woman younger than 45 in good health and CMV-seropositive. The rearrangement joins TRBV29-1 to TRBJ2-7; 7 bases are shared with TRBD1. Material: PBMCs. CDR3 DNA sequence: TGCAGCGTAAACAGGGGTGCCTACGAGCAGTACTTC. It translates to CSVNRGAYEQYF.